This T cell receptor (beta chain) was documented in a study of blood T cell repertoires in COVID-19. Study-level background: The analysed material was cDNA or gDNA that came from T cells, B-cell-depleted T cells, or PBMCs.

This clone was seen only a few times. The junction does not match germline at one end; this may be a read error. Original methodology: Estimated nucleated cell counts came from reference gene primer amplification. Produced via immunoSEQ multiplex PCR; TCRdb's table is partial and in-frame only. That table supplies the V and J calls and clone size; D and trimming were determined from the DNA. In the table there are 35,000 to 45,000 clones, 70% to 80% of which are singletons. Sequencing used peripheral blood. The sequence was obtained from a man in his 70s with acute or convalescent COVID-19.

CDR3 DNA: TGTGCTAGTAGGCCAGTAGCGGGGGTTAACTATGGCTACACCTTC. Its translation is CASRPVAGVNYGYTF. The chain links TRBV19 to TRBJ1-2; D perhaps matches TRBD1 (5 bases). Germline CDR1 and CDR2: LNHDA and SQIVND (reference sequence). The CDR3 has 15 amino acids.